Below are 13 T cell receptor beta chains sequenced from a single sample in a study of T cell responses to AZD1222 COVID-19 vaccine. Repertoires were generated with immunoSEQ multiplex PCR, while TCRdb's copy carries only in-frame clones and drops some. The table lists 100,000 to 150,000 clones, about 87% of them singletons. The source material was peripheral blood, sampled on day 0 of AZD1222 vaccination. The receptors were sampled from an adult in good health.

The V call is TRBV29-1, the J call TRBJ2-3; 9 positions match TRBD1. Looked up from germline, CDR1 is SQVTM and CDR2 is ANQGSEA. The CDR3 runs 14 residues. The ends lost 6 bases at V and 6 bases at J; junction bases unmatched: 10. The CDR3: CSVPAGTGRDTQYF. The CDR3, as DNA: TGCAGCGTCCCTGCAGGGACAGGGAGGGATACGCAGTATTTT.

The genes are TRBV6-5 and TRBJ1-6, with TRBD1 as a possible D gene (5 bases). The CDR3 runs to 14 residues. CDR1 is MNHEY, CDR2 SVGAGI, per germline. Between the trimmed V and J ends, which lost 5 bases and 7 bases, there was a span of 12 bases. CDR3 in DNA: TGTGCCAGCAGTCCCTCTGGGGCGAATTCACCCCTCCACTTT. Translated: CASSPSGANSPLHF.

The chain has TRBV5-1 and TRBJ2-1; 7 nucleotides line up with TRBD1. The CDR3 extends over 18 amino acids. After removal of 2 bases from V and 0 bases from J, the junction contained 11 bases not matched to a gene. The germline gives CDR1 SGHRS, CDR2 YFSETQ. In DNA, the CDR3 is TGCGCCAGCAGCTTCCGGGACAGAGAGACCAGCTCCTACAATGAGCAGTTCTTC. Its translation is CASSFRDRETSSYNEQFF.

The chain recombines TRBV6-5 with TRBJ1-1; TRBD1 might be the D (5 bases). CDR1 and CDR2 from the germline V gene are MNHEY and SVGAGI. Deletions cut 6 bases from V and 1 base from J, with 12 bases between. This CDR3 comprises 14 residues. The CDR3 bases are TGTGCCAGCAGACTTAGCCAGGGGAACACTGAAGCTTTCTTT. This sequence encodes CASRLSQGNTEAFF.

This chain uses TRBV11-2 with TRBJ2-1; the D is unclear. Trimming shortened V by 0 bases and J by 2 bases, and 5 bases separated the two germline ends. Germline CDR1 SGHAT, CDR2 FQNNGV. This CDR3 is 14 amino acids long. The CDR3 DNA reads as TGTGCCAGCAGCTTAGAATCCCCCTACAATGAGCAGTTCTTC. This sequence encodes CASSLESPYNEQFF. Drawing the rest from reference TRBV11-2 and TRBJ2-1, the complete variable domain is EAGVAQSPRYKIIEKRQSVAFWCNPISGHATLYWYQQILGQGPKLLIQFQNNGVVDDSQLPKDRFSAERLKGVDSTLKIQPAKLEDSAVYLCASSLESPYNEQFFGPGTRLTVL.

The rearrangement uses TRBV28 and TRBJ1-1, with 10 bases matching TRBD1. With 4 bases clipped from V and 5 bases from J, the junction kept 10 bases outside the gene matches. Per germline, CDR1 MDHEN and CDR2 SYDVKM. The CDR3 consists of 16 residues. CDR3 region: CASSSLDWTGGTEAFF. DNA of the CDR3: TGTGCCAGCAGTTCCCTAGATTGGACAGGGGGAACTGAAGCTTTCTTT. Filled out from reference TRBV28 and TRBJ1-1, the complete variable domain reads DVKVTQSSRYLVKRTGEKVFLECVQDMDHENMFWYRQDPGLGLRLIYFSYDVKMKEKGDIPEGYSVSREKKERFSLILESASTNQTSMYLCASSSLDWTGGTEAFFGQGTRLTVV.

The chain has TRBV12-3 or TRBV12-4 and TRBJ1-1; D possibly corresponds to TRBD1 (6 bases). V lost 6 bases, J lost 2 bases, and 10 bases lay in between. CDR3 length: 13 amino acids. The CDR3 coding sequence is TGTGCCAGCAGGAGACAGGAAAACACTGAAGCTTTCTTT. This gives the protein CASRRQENTEAFF.

This clone was seen a single time. The chain uses TRBV28 and TRBJ1-5; TRBD1 is a possible D gene (5 bases). The V end lost 10 bases, the J end lost 5 bases, and 12 bases lay between the germline ends. Germline V gene sequence: CDR1 MDHEN, CDR2 SYDVKM. This CDR3 is built from 12 residues. CDR3 bases: TGTGCCACCCGCGGGGGGGATCAGCCCCAGCATTTT. Its protein product is CATRGGDQPQHF.

The V and J genes are TRBV18 and TRBJ2-1; 11 nucleotides line up with TRBD2. The CDR3 is 15 residues long. Trimming cost V 6 bases and J 8 bases; bases outside gene matches: 9. Germline loops: CDR1 KGHSH, CDR2 LQKENI. The DNA for the CDR3 is TGTGCCAGCTCTCCAACTAGCGGGGGTTCACATGAGCAGTTCTTC. This codes for CASSPTSGGSHEQFF.

In DNA form, the CDR3 reads TGTGCCAGTCGCTACCGGGACATCAATAACTATGGCTACACCTTC. It specifies CASRYRDINNYGYTF. The chain carries TRBV19 and TRBJ1-2, with a possible D match to TRBD1 (6 bases). Germline CDR1 reads LNHDA; CDR2 reads SQIVND (reference sequence). The CDR3 has 15 amino acids. Trimming took 8 bases from V and 1 from J, leaving 17 bases between them.

The chain recombines TRBV5-1 with TRBJ1-1; 7 nucleotides agree with TRBD1. CDR3 length: 13 residues. CDR1 and CDR2 (germline): SGHRS, YFSETQ. V shed 1 base, J shed 4 bases, and the junction held 1 base outside the gene matches. The CDR3 region is CASSLPGGTEAFF. The CDR3, as DNA: TGCGCCAGCAGCTTGCCAGGGGGCACTGAAGCTTTCTTT.

V usage is TRBV18 and J usage is TRBJ1-5, with D perhaps TRBD1 (6 bases). The CDR3 is 13 amino acids. V lost 4 bases to trimming and J lost 5 bases, with 9 bases between them. Germline CDR1 reads KGHSH; CDR2 reads LQKENI. The CDR3 DNA sequence: TGTGCCAGCTCACAGGACAGATATCAGCCCCAGCATTTT. Its translation: CASSQDRYQPQHF.

V usage is TRBV27 and J usage is TRBJ2-2, with D maybe TRBD2 (5 bases). Germline CDR1 and CDR2: MNHEY and SMNVEV (reference sequence). The V and J ends lost 2 bases and 6 bases respectively, with 10 bases between them. The CDR3 spans 14 residues. Here the CDR3 reads CASSLGGGAGELFF. As DNA, the CDR3 is TGTGCCAGCAGTTTAGGAGGAGGCGCCGGGGAGCTGTTTTTT.